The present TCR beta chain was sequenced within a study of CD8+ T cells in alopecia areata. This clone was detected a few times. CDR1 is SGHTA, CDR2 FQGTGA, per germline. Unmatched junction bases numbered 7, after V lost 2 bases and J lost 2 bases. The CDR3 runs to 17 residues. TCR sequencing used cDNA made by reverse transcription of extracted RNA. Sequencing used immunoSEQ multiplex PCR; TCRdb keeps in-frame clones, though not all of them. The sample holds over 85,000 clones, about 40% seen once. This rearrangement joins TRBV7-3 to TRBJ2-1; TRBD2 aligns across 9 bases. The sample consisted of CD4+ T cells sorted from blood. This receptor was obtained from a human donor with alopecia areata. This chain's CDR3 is CASSLGASGATYNEQFF. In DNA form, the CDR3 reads TGTGCCAGCAGCTTAGGGGCTAGCGGGGCAACCTACAATGAGCAGTTCTTC. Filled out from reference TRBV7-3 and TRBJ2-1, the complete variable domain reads GAGVSQTPSNKVTEKGKYVELRCDPISGHTALYWYRQSLGQGPEFLIYFQGTGAADDSGLPNDRFFAVRPEGSVSTLKIQRTERGDSAVYLCASSLGASGATYNEQFFGPGTRLTVL.